One sample yielded the 10 T cell receptor beta chains listed below, sequenced in a study of T cell repertoires in cytomegalovirus infection. TCRdb called the reads again in MiXCR, with one record for every CDR3 protein. The repertoire includes roughly 130,000 distinct CDR3 sequences, more than 20% of them detected once, and around 32% sits in the top ten. Antigens of these TCRs are unknown. The sample was PBMCs, sequenced either directly or after in vitro stimulation (not recorded which). The receptors stem from a human donor in good health (CMV status not recorded). Some clones in this sample may be carry-over from other donors' samples.

V usage is TRBV7-8 and J usage is TRBJ2-7, with 7 bases matching TRBD1. The CDR3 spans 14 residues. Germline V lookup: CDR1 SGHVS, CDR2 FQNEAQ. The J segment lost 11 bases and the V segment lost 5 bases, leaving 15 bases of the junction unmatched. The CDR3 spells CASSVGDSQVPKYF. In nucleotides, the CDR3 is TGTGCCAGCAGCGTCGGGGACAGTCAGGTCCCGAAGTACTTC.

The chain uses TRBV28 and TRBJ1-2; D not resolved. The CDR3 has 12 residues. The germline V gene encodes CDR1 MDHEN and CDR2 SYDVKM. V dropped 8 bases and J dropped 8 bases, with 15 bases sitting between them. This chain's CDR3 is CASHSTDRGYTF. The CDR3 nucleotides read TGTGCCAGCCACTCAACTGACCGGGGCTACACCTTC.

The chain employs TRBV12-3 or TRBV12-4 and TRBJ1-2; D is unresolved. V was shortened by 6 bases and J by 9 bases, with 8 bases between the two germline ends. The length of the CDR3 is 10 residues. The CDR3 here is CASSRVRYTF. The CDR3 bases are TGTGCCAGCAGCCGCGTTCGCTACACCTTC.

The chain carries TRBV10-3 and TRBJ2-1; 8 bases align to TRBD2. J lost 4 bases, V lost 4 bases, and 9 bases had no gene match. Germline loops: CDR1 ENHRY, CDR2 SYGVKD. This CDR3 is built from 16 residues. The CDR3 nucleotides read TGTGCCATCAGTGCCCCACTGGAGCGGGGGTACAATGAGCAGTTCTTC. It specifies CAISAPLERGYNEQFF.

This clonotype occurred many times. The V call is TRBV7-2, the J call TRBJ1-1, with D tentatively TRBD1 (5 bases). With 1 base removed from V and 5 bases from J, the gap between germline ends came to 14 bases. The CDR3 is 15 amino acids. The germline CDR1 and CDR2 sequences are SGHTA and FQGNSA. CDR3 residues: CASSLGPGSGTEAFF. In DNA, the CDR3 is TGTGCCAGCAGCTTAGGTCCAGGGTCCGGAACTGAAGCTTTCTTT. The full variable domain, rest sourced from reference TRBV7-2 and TRBJ1-1, is GAGVSQSPSNKVTEKGKDVELRCDPISGHTALYWYRQSLGQGLEFLIYFQGNSAPDKSGLPSDRFSAERTGGSVSTLTIQRTQQEDSAVYLCASSLGPGSGTEAFFGQGTRLTVV.

Only a few counts were recorded for this clonotype. This chain uses TRBV6-1 with TRBJ2-2, with D perhaps matching TRBD2 (5 bases). The CDR3 is 13 amino acids. CDR1 and CDR2 from the germline V gene are MNHNS and SASEGT. The V and J ends lost 4 bases and 5 bases respectively, with 8 bases between them. CDR3 residues: CASSGTRTGELFF. Written as DNA, the CDR3 is TGTGCCAGCAGTGGGACTCGGACCGGGGAGCTGTTTTTT.

This clonotype was seen a single time. This chain links TRBV20-1 with TRBJ2-3; unclear D gene. Germline CDR1 is DFQATT and CDR2 is SNEGSKA (reference sequence). Trimming removed 2 bases at V and 1 base at J, with 7 bases between. This CDR3 is built from 13 residues. CDR3 sequence reads: CSARNTGTDTQYF. DNA for the CDR3: TGCAGTGCTAGAAATACAGGCACAGATACGCAGTATTTT.

The table lists this clonotype with many counts. The chain links TRBV18 to TRBJ1-4, with 10 bases identical to TRBD1. V shed 6 bases, J shed 7 bases, and the junction held 17 bases outside the gene matches. Germline values: CDR1 KGHSH, CDR2 LQKENI. The CDR3 is made up of 18 amino acids. The DNA of the CDR3 is TGTGCCAGCTCCCACCCGGGACAGGGGACCGAGTGGAGTGAAAAACTGTTTTTT. Its protein product is CASSHPGQGTEWSEKLFF.

This clonotype has ten or more counts. The rearrangement links TRBV7-2 to TRBJ2-3; D remains unclear. The germline V gene encodes CDR1 SGHTA and CDR2 FQGNSA. V gave up 7 bases and J gave up 2 bases, with 13 bases separating them. CDR3 length equals 14 residues. CDR3 DNA: TGTGCCAGCACCTCTTCGGCGCCCACAGATACGCAGTATTTT. Protein sequence: CASTSSAPTDTQYF.

This clonotype was counted between two and nine times. The chain is built from TRBV4-1 and TRBJ2-2, with 7 bases that match TRBD1. This CDR3 is 16 amino acids long. V lost 1 base and J lost 6; bases outside the gene matches: 8. Per germline, CDR1 MGHRA and CDR2 YSYEKL. Here the CDR3 reads CASSQVDRDLSGELFF. In DNA form, the CDR3 reads TGCGCCAGCAGCCAAGTTGACAGGGATCTGTCCGGGGAGCTGTTTTTT.